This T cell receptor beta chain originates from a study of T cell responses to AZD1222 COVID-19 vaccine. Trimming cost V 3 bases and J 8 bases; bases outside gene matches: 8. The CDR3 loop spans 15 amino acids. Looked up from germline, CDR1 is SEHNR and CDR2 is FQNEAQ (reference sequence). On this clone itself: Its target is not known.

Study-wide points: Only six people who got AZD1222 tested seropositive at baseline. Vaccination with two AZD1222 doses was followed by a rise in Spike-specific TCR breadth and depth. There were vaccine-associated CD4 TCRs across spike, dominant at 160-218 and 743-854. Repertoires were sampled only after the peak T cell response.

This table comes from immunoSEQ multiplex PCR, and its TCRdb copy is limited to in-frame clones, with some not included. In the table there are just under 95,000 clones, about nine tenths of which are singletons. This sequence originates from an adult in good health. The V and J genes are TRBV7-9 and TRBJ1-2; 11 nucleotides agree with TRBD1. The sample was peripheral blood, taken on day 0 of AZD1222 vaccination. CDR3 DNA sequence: TGTGCCAGCAGCTTCGGCGGACAGGGGGCGAGCGGCTACACCTTC. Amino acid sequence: CASSFGGQGASGYTF.